Presented here are 13 T cell receptor beta chains from one specimen sequenced in a study of blood T cells in healthy people across ages. A second PCR, run for about 7 to 11 cycles, used a sample-barcoded 5' primer plus a J-beta primer mix. TCRdb independently ran MiXCR on the 5' RACE reads; one entry per CDR3 protein. The repertoire holds some 1,500,000 distinct CDR3 sequences, with approximately 43% as singletons. Sequences were obtained from blood. The receptors derive from a woman younger than 35 in good health.

A remark on this clonotype: The junction shows a germline mismatch at one end, possibly a read error. The rearrangement uses TRBV3-1 and TRBJ1-1, with D possibly matching TRBD1 (5 bases). Germline CDR1 reads LGHDT; CDR2 reads YNNKEL (reference sequence). This CDR3 contains 12 residues. This chain's CDR3 is CACSHGGTLAFF. As DNA, the CDR3 is TGTGCCTGCAGCCATGGTGGGACCCTCGCTTTCTTT.

J is TRBJ2-3 and V is TRBV20-1; D not certain. V was trimmed by 6 bases and J by 10 bases, leaving 20 bases between them. CDR1 DFQATT and CDR2 SNEGSKA come from the germline V gene (reference sequence). The CDR3 extends over 13 amino acids. In DNA form, the CDR3 reads TGCAGTGCCCCCTCCGCTCCGGCAGCCGCGCAGTATTTT. This translates into CSAPSAPAAAQYF.

This clonotype has just a few counts. The CDR3 DNA is TGTGCCAGCAGCCGAACAGGGGGGGAGTATGGGGCCAACGTCCTGACTTTC. This translates into CASSRTGGEYGANVLTF. The V and J genes are TRBV3-1 and TRBJ2-6; maybe TRBD1 (8 bases). The CDR3 covers 17 residues. Trimming removed 4 bases at V and 3 bases at J, with 16 bases between. From germline, CDR1 is LGHDT and CDR2 YNNKEL (reference sequence).

This clonotype showed up just a few times. This rearrangement joins TRBV7-2 to TRBJ2-3; 13 nucleotides match TRBD2. CDR1 and CDR2 (germline): SGHTA, FQGNSA. V trimming: 5 bases; J trimming: 6 bases; junction bases outside the gene matches: 2. The CDR3 covers 14 residues. The DNA for the CDR3 is TGTGCCAGCAGCGCGACTAGCGGGAGGGATACGCAGTATTTT. It yields the protein CASSATSGRDTQYF.

This clonotype was detected a few times. The chain employs TRBV4-3 and TRBJ1-4; D is uncertain. The CDR3 contains 16 residues. The germline gives CDR1 LGHNA, CDR2 YSLEER. V lost 0 bases and J lost 2, with 10 bases in between. DNA for the CDR3: TGCGCCAGCAGCCAAGATAACTGGTCCACTAATGAAAAACTGTTTTTT. Its translation is CASSQDNWSTNEKLFF.

This clonotype was counted between two and nine times. The chain couples TRBV20-1 to TRBJ1-2, with TRBD1 as a possible D gene (5 bases). Germline CDR1 DFQATT, CDR2 SNEGSKA (reference sequence). The CDR3 runs to 15 residues. Trimming stripped 1 base from V and 3 bases from J, with 15 bases between. This CDR3 is CSARGAQGGDYGYTF. Written as DNA, the CDR3 is TGCAGTGCTAGAGGAGCCCAGGGAGGAGACTATGGCTACACCTTC.

This clonotype was seen a few times. J is TRBJ2-3 and V is TRBV10-3; D may be TRBD1 (5 bases). The CDR3 has 13 residues. Germline lookup yields CDR1 ENHRY and CDR2 SYGVKD. The germline V and J ends were trimmed by 2 bases and 7 bases, with 10 bases remaining between them. CDR3 nucleotide sequence: TGTGCCATCAGTGAGGCGGACATTAATACGCAGTATTTT. Amino acids: CAISEADINTQYF.

This clonotype was observed a few times. A read error may account for a junction end that differs from germline. J is TRBJ2-7 and V is TRBV6-6, with D unclear. CDR1 is MNHNY and CDR2 is SVGAGI in the germline V gene (reference sequence). The CDR3 covers 12 residues. The CDR3 here is CASSNSYNEQYF. DNA for the CDR3: TGTGCCAGCAGTAACTCCTACAATGAGCAGTACTTC.

The chain couples TRBV11-2 to TRBJ2-1; 10 positions agree with TRBD2. This CDR3 has 18 amino acids. The trim removed 1 base at V and 4 bases at J, leaving 10 bases unmatched. Looked up from germline, CDR1 is SGHAT and CDR2 is FQNNGV. The CDR3 reads CASSLVLTSGLTYNEQFF. The CDR3 coding sequence is TGTGCCAGCAGCTTAGTCCTGACTAGCGGGCTTACTTACAATGAGCAGTTCTTC.

V gene TRBV3-1 combines with J gene TRBJ2-1; TRBD2 agrees at 8 bases. CDR1 and CDR2 from the germline V gene are LGHDT and YNNKEL (reference sequence). V dropped 7 bases and J dropped 15; count of bases not matched to a gene: 11. This CDR3 is 12 amino acids long. Here the CDR3 reads CASKGTGGPPFF. The DNA of the CDR3 is TGTGCCAGCAAAGGGACGGGGGGGCCTCCGTTCTTC.

This chain uses TRBV4-3 with TRBJ2-2; 7 nucleotides align to TRBD1. The germline gives CDR1 LGHNA, CDR2 YSLEER. The CDR3 runs 16 residues. Trimming took 4 bases from V and 2 from J; bases not matched to a gene: 7. The CDR3 nucleotides read TGCGCCAGCAGCCGGCCCTACAGGGGAAACACCGGGGAGCTGTTTTTT. It specifies CASSRPYRGNTGELFF.

The rearrangement links TRBV6-2 or TRBV6-3 to TRBJ1-1; D gene unclear. Trimming took 8 bases from V and 5 from J, leaving 15 bases between them. This CDR3 has 13 residues. Germline lookup yields CDR1 MNHEY and CDR2 SVGEGT. CDR3 amino acids: CASGEPAQTEAFF. The CDR3 DNA reads as TGTGCCAGCGGTGAGCCAGCGCAGACTGAAGCTTTCTTT.

The V and J genes are TRBV12-3 or TRBV12-4 and TRBJ2-2, with no clear D. Trimming cost V 6 bases and J 6 bases, with 11 bases left between them. This CDR3 region has 13 residues. The CDR3 loop is CASRKTLPGELFF. CDR3 sequence (DNA): TGTGCCAGCAGGAAAACCCTCCCCGGGGAGCTGTTTTTT.